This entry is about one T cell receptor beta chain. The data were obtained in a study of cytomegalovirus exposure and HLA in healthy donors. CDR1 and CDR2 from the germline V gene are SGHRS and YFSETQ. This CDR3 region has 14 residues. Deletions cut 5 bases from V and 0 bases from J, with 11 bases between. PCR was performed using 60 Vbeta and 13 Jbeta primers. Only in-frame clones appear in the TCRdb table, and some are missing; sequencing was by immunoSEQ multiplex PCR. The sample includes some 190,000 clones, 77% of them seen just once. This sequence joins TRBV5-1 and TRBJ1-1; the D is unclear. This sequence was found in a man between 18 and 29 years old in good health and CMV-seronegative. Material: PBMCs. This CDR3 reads CASSNSTVNTEAFF. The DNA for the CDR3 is TGCGCCAGCAGTAATTCTACCGTGAACACTGAAGCTTTCTTT.